A selection of T cell receptor beta chains follows, all from one sample in a study of somatic mutations in cytotoxic T cells in rheumatoid arthritis. Method: immunoSEQ multiplex PCR; TCRdb's copy keeps in-frame clones and lacks some. The repertoire holds 15,000 to 20,000 clones, with 65% to 85% as singletons. The sample taken for sequencing was CD8+ T cells sorted from blood. The receptors were gathered from an adult with rheumatoid arthritis. Both conserved end residues are part of each CDR3. A D gene is named only where the DNA matches it firmly. The size field is filled for only some rows; it gives once, few, many or a size class.

>.|TRBV4-1|.|TRBJ2-7
TGCGCCAGCAGCCGACGGATTTCCTACGAGCAGTACTTC
CASSRRISYEQYF
>.|TRBV29-1|.|TRBJ2-7
TGCAGCGTCATAGCGGAGCGGAACTACGAGCAGTACTTC
CSVIAERNYEQYF
>TRBD1|TRBV15|.|TRBJ2-7
TGTGCCACCAGCAGGTTGACAGGGGAGACACCCTACGAGCAGTACTTC
CATSRLTGETPYEQYF
>.|TRBV30|.|TRBJ1-4
TGTGCCTGGAATCAGATGGGTGCTGAAAAACTGTTTTTT
CAWNQMGAEKLFF
>.|TRBV6-1|.|TRBJ1-1
TGTGCCAGCAGTGAAGGCGGGTACGGGGGGAACACTGAAGCTTTCTTT
CASSEGGYGGNTEAFF
>TRBD2|TRBV7-3|.|TRBJ2-7
TGTGCCAGCAGTCCTAGCGGGGGCAACTCCTACGAGCAGTACTTC
CASSPSGGNSYEQYF
>.|TRBV29-1|.|TRBJ2-5
TGCAGCACGCTAGGCGGGACAGAGAGTCAAGAGACCCAGTACTTC
CSTLGGTESQETQYF
>TRBD1|TRBV2|few|TRBJ1-1
TGTGCCAGCACTCGGCAGGGGGGGTATGGGAACACTGAAGCTTTCTTT
CASTRQGGYGNTEAFF
>TRBD1|TRBV28|.|TRBJ2-7
TGTGCCAGCAGTCCGGACAGGGTGGGCTCCTACGAGCAGTACTTC
CASSPDRVGSYEQYF
>.|TRBV27|.|TRBJ1-1
TGTGCCAGCAGTTCCTATTGGAGCACTGAAGCTTTCTTT
CASSSYWSTEAFF
>.|TRBV5-1|.|TRBJ2-1
TGCGCCAGCAGGTGGTACGGGGGGCGCTCCTACAATGAGCAGTTCTTC
CASRWYGGRSYNEQFF
>.|TRBV5-5|.|TRBJ1-1
TGTGCCAGCAGCTTTTGGGACAACGACAAAGCTTTCTTT
CASSFWDNDKAFF
>.|TRBV11-2|.|TRBJ2-5
TGTGCCAGCAGCTTTTCACCAGGGAGAAAAGAGACCCAGTACTTC
CASSFSPGRKETQYF
>.|TRBV7-6|.|TRBJ1-3
TGTGCCAGCAGCTTATCCTCAGGGCTCTTGATGGGCACCATATATTTT
CASSLSSGLLMGTIYF
>.|TRBV27|.|TRBJ2-2
TGTGCCAGCAGTTGGGGTGGCGGGGAGCTGTTTTTT
CASSWGGGELFF
>.|TRBV11-2|.|TRBJ1-2
TGTGCCAGCAGCCGAAGCGGGTCAGGAAAAAGCTATGGCTACACCTTC
CASSRSGSGKSYGYTF
>.|TRBV28|few|TRBJ1-6
TGTGCCAGCAGTTTAAGGCGGGAGGCACCCCTCCACTTT
CASSLRREAPLHF
>.|TRBV10-1|.|TRBJ2-3
TGCGCCAGCAGTGAGTCGGGGAGCACAGATACGCAGTATTTT
CASSESGSTDTQYF
>.|TRBV7-9|.|TRBJ2-7
TGTGCCAGCACCCTCCTTGTAGCTGGCGAGCAGTACTTC
CASTLLVAGEQYF
>.|TRBV6-6|.|TRBJ1-1
TGTGCCAGCAGTTACGCGGAGGACCGTTTGAACACTGAAGCTTTCTTT
CASSYAEDRLNTEAFF
>TRBD1|TRBV6-6|once|TRBJ1-2
TGTGCCAGCAGTTACCCCCGACAGGGTGAGGATGGCTACACCTTC
CASSYPRQGEDGYTF
>.|TRBV7-9|.|TRBJ1-3
TGTGCCAGCAGCGGGGCCGGGCCCTTAAGCAGAAACACCATATATTTT
CASSGAGPLSRNTIYF
>.|TRBV18|.|TRBJ1-5
TGTGCCAGCTCACCGGGGCTTAGCAATCAGCCCCAGCATTTT
CASSPGLSNQPQHF
>TRBD1|TRBV28|few|TRBJ2-2
TGTGCCAGCAGTTCGGTGCAGGGGGTGCGCGGGGAGCTGTTTTTT
CASSSVQGVRGELFF
>.|TRBV2|.|TRBJ2-1
TGTGCCAGCAGTGACAGGGAGGATGAGCAGTTCTTC
CASSDREDEQFF
>.|TRBV4-1|.|TRBJ1-5
TGCGCCAGCAGCCAAGAGGGACCCCTTAGCAATCAGCCCCAGCATTTT
CASSQEGPLSNQPQHF
>.|TRBV4-1|.|TRBJ2-4
TGCGCCAGCAGCCAAGGAGGTGAAGTTCAGTACTTC
CASSQGGEVQYF
>.|TRBV12-1|.|TRBJ1-6
TGTGCCAGCAGCTTTTCCTCCGGGACAGGGGATAATTCACCCCTCCACTTT
CASSFSSGTGDNSPLHF
>TRBD1|TRBV6-1|.|TRBJ2-3
TGTGCCAGCAGGACCGGGACAGGGGAATCAGATACGCAGTATTTT
CASRTGTGESDTQYF
>.|TRBV25-1|few|TRBJ1-1
TGTGCCAGCAGGATGGCAGAAGCTGAAGCTTTCTTT
CASRMAEAEAFF
>TRBD2|TRBV30|once|TRBJ2-1
TGTGCCTGGAGTGGTGGGGGGGGGTCACGTAATGAGCAGTTCTTC
CAWSGGGGSRNEQFF
>.|TRBV13|few|TRBJ1-1
TGTGCCAGCAGCTTATCGGGGGTGAACACTGAAGCTTTCTTT
CASSLSGVNTEAFF
>.|TRBV6-5|.|TRBJ1-4
TGTGCCAGCAGACCACAGAGGGCAACTAATGAAAAACTGTTTTTT
CASRPQRATNEKLFF
>.|TRBV7-8|.|TRBJ2-4
TGTGCCAGCAGCTCCGCTAGGGCCAAAAACATTCAGTACTTC
CASSSARAKNIQYF
>.|TRBV19|few|TRBJ1-1
TGTGCCAGTAGTATACCCGGAGGGACTGAAGCTTTCTTT
CASSIPGGTEAFF